This TCR beta chain is drawn from a study of regulatory T cells in long-lasting Graves disease. Study observations and caveats: TCR diversity was lower in persistent Graves' patients (versus newly diagnosed ones).

Arm-PCR of CDR3 regions and iRepertoire HTBI primers were the basis on which TCR beta libraries were built. In TCRdb, the multiplex PCR reads were re-called with MiXCR into one record per CDR3 protein. The table includes hundreds of thousands of distinct CDR3 sequences, approximately 13% detected once. The length of the CDR3 is 17 residues. Trimming took off 0 bases at V and 12 bases at J, with 25 bases between the two ends. Germline CDR1 SGHRS, CDR2 YFSETQ. This clonotype was counted ten times or more. Antigen: not known. As to time point: newly diagnosed GD, antithyroid drugs for less than 3 months. From RNA extracted from PBMCs, the TCR library was made. Staff took about 9 milliliters of peripheral blood and put it into EDTA tubes. These data were likewise used in another study, on T cells in Graves' hyperthyroidism and ophthalmopathy. That work adds: Patients were excluded because of uncontrolled infection, other autoimmune disease, pregnancy or lactation. Diagnostic decisions used clinical symptoms, serum thyroxine and TRAb, thyroid ultrasound and orbital computed tomography.

The chain uses TRBV5-1 and TRBJ2-4; possibly TRBD1 for D (7 bases). The source of this sequence is a man aged 25-45 years with Graves disease. Sequenced material: peripheral blood mononuclear cells (PBMCs), taken at new diagnosis, from a patient treated with antithyroid drugs. CDR3 region: CASSLVFSGGTDGPQYF. The CDR3 DNA reads TGCGCCAGCAGCTTGGTTTTTAGTGGCGGGACAGACGGTCCTCAGTACTTC.